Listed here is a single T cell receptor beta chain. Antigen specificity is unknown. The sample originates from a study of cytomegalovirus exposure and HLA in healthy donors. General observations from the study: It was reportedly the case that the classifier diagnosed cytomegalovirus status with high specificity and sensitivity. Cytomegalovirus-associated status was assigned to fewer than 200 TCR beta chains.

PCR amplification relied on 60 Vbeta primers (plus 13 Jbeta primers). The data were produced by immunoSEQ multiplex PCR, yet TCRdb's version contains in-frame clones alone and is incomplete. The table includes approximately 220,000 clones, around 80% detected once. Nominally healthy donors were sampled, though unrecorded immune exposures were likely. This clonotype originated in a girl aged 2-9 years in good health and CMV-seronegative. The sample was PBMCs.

Here the CDR3 reads CASSWTIDSYEQYF. In DNA, the CDR3 is TGTGCCAGCAGTTGGACTATAGACTCCTACGAGCAGTACTTC. J is TRBJ2-7 and V is TRBV13; D is perhaps TRBD2 (6 bases). Trimming left V 6 bases short and J 0 bases short, with 12 bases between. Per germline, CDR1 PRHDT and CDR2 FYEKMQ (reference sequence). The CDR3 runs 14 residues.